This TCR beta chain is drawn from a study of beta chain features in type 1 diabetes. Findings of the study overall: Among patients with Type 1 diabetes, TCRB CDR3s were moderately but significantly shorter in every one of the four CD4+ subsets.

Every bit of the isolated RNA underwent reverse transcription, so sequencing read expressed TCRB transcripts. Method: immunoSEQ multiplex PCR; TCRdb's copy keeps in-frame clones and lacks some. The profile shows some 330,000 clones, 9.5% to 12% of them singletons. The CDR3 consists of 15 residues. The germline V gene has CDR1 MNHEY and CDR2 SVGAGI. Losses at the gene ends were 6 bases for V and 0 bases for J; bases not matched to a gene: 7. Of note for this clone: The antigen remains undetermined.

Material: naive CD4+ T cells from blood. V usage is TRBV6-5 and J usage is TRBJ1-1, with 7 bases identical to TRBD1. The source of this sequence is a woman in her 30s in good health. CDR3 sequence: CASRPLDRVNTEAFF. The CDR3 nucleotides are TGTGCCAGCAGACCTTTAGACAGGGTGAACACTGAAGCTTTCTTT.